This is a list of T cell receptor beta chains from one sample in a study of T and B cells in COVID-19 patients. TCRdb redid the calling of the multiplex PCR reads with MiXCR, one entry per CDR3 protein. The sample carries 20,000 to 30,000 distinct CDR3 sequences, approximately 32% recorded once. Source material: blood. These receptors were obtained from a human donor who had recovered from COVID-19. Each CDR3 is given without its conserved first and last residue. Fields, in order: J gene, CDR3 length, V gene, CDR3 protein.

TRBJ2-7 15 TRBV4-3 ASSQDRTSGTVGEQY
TRBJ1-4 13 TRBV27 ASSLNGGTNEKLF
TRBJ2-2 13 TRBV12-3/TRBV12-4 ASIYATLNTGELF
TRBJ1-1 12 TRBV19 ASSIGLMNTEAF
TRBJ2-7 12 TRBV20-1 SASKLAVTYEQY
TRBJ1-6 10 TRBV12-3/TRBV12-4 ASSSQATPLH
TRBJ1-5 14 TRBV7-2 ASKDQGGSSNQPQH
TRBJ2-3 14 TRBV5-1 ASRPLPTSAADTQY
TRBJ2-7 16 TRBV18 ASSSSRDFFQSSYEQY
TRBJ2-2 10 TRBV20-1 SARDDTGELF
TRBJ2-3 9 TRBV10-3 AISEGDTQY
TRBJ1-1 12 TRBV6-5 ASRYVGRNTEAF
TRBJ2-3 12 TRBV7-2 ASSFGTDGDTQY
TRBJ1-3 12 TRBV10-3 AISDPGSGNTIY
TRBJ2-3 14 TRBV19 ASSIDGTGGTDTQY
TRBJ2-7 11 TRBV29-1 SVDLAGGGEQY
TRBJ2-2 12 TRBV6-1 ASRLSQDTGELF
TRBJ2-7 16 TRBV11-1 ASGRTGGSGVPTYEQY
TRBJ2-5 12 TRBV6-2/TRBV6-3 ASSLGLSQETQY
TRBJ1-5 10 TRBV29-1 SVRNSNQPQH
TRBJ1-3 15 TRBV30 AWSVGFGQLSGNTIY
TRBJ1-1 12 TRBV29-1 SARLGGFYTEAF
TRBJ1-3 13 TRBV6-5 ASSLGQGDGNTIY
TRBJ2-3 14 TRBV4-2 ASSQVVAGGGDTQY
TRBJ2-2 14 TRBV7-2 ASSGTSGRGTGELF
TRBJ1-1 11 TRBV19 ASSIAGEAEAF
TRBJ2-7 11 TRBV6-5 ASSRQGLDEQY
TRBJ2-1 13 TRBV7-9 ASRGSGGVMNEQF
TRBJ2-1 13 TRBV5-6 ASSPGGSSYNEQF
TRBJ1-1 6 TRBV20-1 SASDAF
TRBJ1-1 12 TRBV6-1 ASSEVVAGGIAF
TRBJ2-6 12 TRBV29-1 SVGGGAGANVLT
TRBJ2-7 12 TRBV5-6 ASTPGQGGYEQY
TRBJ2-2 14 TRBV6-2/TRBV6-3 ASSYATSGSVGELF
TRBJ1-5 11 TRBV18 ASSTEVNQPQH
TRBJ2-3 14 TRBV5-1 ASSLVAPSSTDTQY
TRBJ2-1 13 TRBV27 ASRKQGQAYNEQF
TRBJ2-5 8 TRBV13 ASSKETQY
TRBJ2-7 12 TRBV29-1 SVGYGVLHYEQY
TRBJ1-3 12 TRBV6-5 ASSLNRAGNTIY
TRBJ2-7 10 TRBV27 ASRRPTGEQY
TRBJ1-6 13 TRBV7-2 ASSLATGYNSPLH
TRBJ2-3 12 TRBV6-2/TRBV6-3 ASSYIGGIDTQY
TRBJ2-2 16 TRBV6-5 ASSEGTGGTWNTGELF
TRBJ1-1 14 TRBV6-5 ASSYRGGGPSTEAF
TRBJ1-4 14 TRBV4-2 ASSQALPGSREKLF
TRBJ2-7 12 TRBV19 ASTGTGNYNEQY
TRBJ1-3 12 TRBV12-3/TRBV12-4 ASRGQGTGNTIY
TRBJ2-4 12 TRBV24-1 ATQGAGDKNIQY
TRBJ2-7 17 TRBV10-3 AISESKRGAGGRSYEQY
TRBJ1-2 12 TRBV6-2/TRBV6-3 ASSYSTGYYGYT
TRBJ1-5 17 TRBV6-2/TRBV6-3 ASSFDVQRGPYSNQPQH
TRBJ2-1 13 TRBV7-2 ASSSSGAPTDEQF
TRBJ1-1 11 TRBV6-2/TRBV6-3 ASSPLFRAEAF
TRBJ2-7 15 TRBV5-4 ASSFGQTLAGGHEQY